This T cell receptor beta chain is drawn from a study of blood T cell repertoires in COVID-19. Background on the study: From T cells, B-cell-depleted T cells, or PBMCs came the material, which was cDNA or gDNA.

This CDR3 is built from 14 residues. With V trimmed by 3 bases and J by 1 base, 1 base remained unmatched. Germline V gives CDR1 LNHDA, CDR2 SQIVND (reference sequence). The protocol was immunoSEQ multiplex PCR, while the TCRdb copy is restricted to in-frame clones and leaves out a portion. The repertoire consists of some 300,000 clones, with 88% occurring once and the leading ten covering more than 6.5%. This clonotype originated in a woman aged 25 to 39 who had recovered from COVID-19. The gene calls are TRBV19 and TRBJ2-3, with 7 bases fitting TRBD1. Sequenced input: peripheral blood. The CDR3 region has the DNA TGTGCCAGTAGTATGGGACAGCGCACAGATACGCAGTATTTT. Protein sequence: CASSMGQRTDTQYF. Complete variable domain (other parts from reference TRBV19 and TRBJ2-3): DGGITQSPKYLFRKEGQNVTLSCEQNLNHDAMYWYRQDPGQGLRLIYYSQIVNDFQKGDIAEGYSVSREKKESFPLTVTSAQKNPTAFYLCASSMGQRTDTQYFGPGTRLTVL.